This T cell receptor beta chain came from a study of blood T cells in healthy people across ages. General study findings and limits: Aged donors had fewer naive CD4+ cells and lower diversity than long-lived donors.

Germline CDR1 and CDR2: LGHDT and YNNKEL (reference sequence). This CDR3 contains 12 residues. V was clipped by 9 bases and J by 7 bases, with 15 bases between them. This clonotype has more than one count but fewer than ten. Its target is unknown. Whenever a sample was processed, at least 7 million PBMCs were isolated. Then a second PCR, running about 6 to 12 cycles, was carried out with a sample-barcoded 5' primer and a J-beta primer mix. MiXCR, applied by TCRdb to the 5' RACE reads, yields one record per CDR3 protein. This sample carries under 750,000 distinct CDR3 sequences, 40% to 55% of them seen once, and the ten largest clones take approximately 23%.

The sequence was obtained from an elderly man in good health. The source material was blood. The gene calls are TRBV3-1 and TRBJ1-2, with a possible D match to TRBD1 (6 bases). As DNA, the CDR3 is TGTGCCAGTAATCAGGGGCGGAGTGGCTACACCTTC. This codes for CASNQGRSGYTF.